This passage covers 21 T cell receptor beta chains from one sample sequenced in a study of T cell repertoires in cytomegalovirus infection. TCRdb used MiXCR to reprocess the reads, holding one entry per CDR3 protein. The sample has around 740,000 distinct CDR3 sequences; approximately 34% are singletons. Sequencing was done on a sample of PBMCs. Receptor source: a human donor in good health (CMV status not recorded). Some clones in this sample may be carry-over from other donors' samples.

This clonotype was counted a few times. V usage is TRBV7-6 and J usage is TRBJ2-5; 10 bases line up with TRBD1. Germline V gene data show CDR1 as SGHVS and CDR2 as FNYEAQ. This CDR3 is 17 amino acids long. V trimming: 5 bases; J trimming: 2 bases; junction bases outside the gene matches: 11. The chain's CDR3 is CASSGPSGQGDQETQYF. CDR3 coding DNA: TGTGCCAGCAGCGGACCGTCAGGACAGGGGGATCAAGAGACCCAGTACTTC.

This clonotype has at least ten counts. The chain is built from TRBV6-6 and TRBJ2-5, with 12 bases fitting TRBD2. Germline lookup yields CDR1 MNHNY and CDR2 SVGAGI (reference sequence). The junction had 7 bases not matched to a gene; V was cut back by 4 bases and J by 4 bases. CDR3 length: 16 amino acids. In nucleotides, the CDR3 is TGTGCCAGCAGTTCCCCTAGCGGGGGGGCCGGAGAGACCCAGTACTTC. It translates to CASSSPSGGAGETQYF.

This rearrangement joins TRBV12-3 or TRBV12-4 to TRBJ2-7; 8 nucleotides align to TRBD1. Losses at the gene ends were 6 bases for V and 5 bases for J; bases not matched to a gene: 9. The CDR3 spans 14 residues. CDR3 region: CASSRPGTGHEQYF. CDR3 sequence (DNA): TGTGCCAGCAGCCGTCCCGGGACAGGACACGAGCAGTACTTC.

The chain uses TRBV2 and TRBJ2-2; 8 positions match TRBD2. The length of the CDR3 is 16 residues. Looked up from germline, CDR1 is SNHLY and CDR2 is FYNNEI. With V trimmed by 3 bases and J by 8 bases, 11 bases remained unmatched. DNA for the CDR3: TGTGCCAGCAGTGACCGCCGACAGCGGGGGTCTGGGGAGCTGTTTTTT. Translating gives CASSDRRQRGSGELFF.

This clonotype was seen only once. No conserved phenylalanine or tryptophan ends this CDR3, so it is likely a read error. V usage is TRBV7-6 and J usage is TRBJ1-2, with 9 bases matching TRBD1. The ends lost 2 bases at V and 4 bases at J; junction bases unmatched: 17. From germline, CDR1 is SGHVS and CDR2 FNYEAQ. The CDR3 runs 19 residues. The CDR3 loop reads CASSLLSPIGTGNRYGYTL. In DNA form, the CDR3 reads TGTGCCAGCAGCTTATTGAGTCCTATTGGGACAGGGAACCGCTATGGCTACACCTTA.

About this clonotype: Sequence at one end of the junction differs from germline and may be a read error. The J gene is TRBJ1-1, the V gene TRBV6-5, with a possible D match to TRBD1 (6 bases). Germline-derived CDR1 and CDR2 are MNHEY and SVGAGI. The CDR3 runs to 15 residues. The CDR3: CSSSYSPGGLFEAFF. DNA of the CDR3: TGTTCCAGCAGTTACTCCCCCGGGGGGCTGTTTGAAGCTTTCTTT.

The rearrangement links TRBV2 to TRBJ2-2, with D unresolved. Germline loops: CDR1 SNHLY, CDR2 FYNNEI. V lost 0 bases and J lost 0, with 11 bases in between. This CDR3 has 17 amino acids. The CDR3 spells CASSEALPAANTGELFF. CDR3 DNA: TGTGCCAGCAGTGAAGCGCTTCCGGCAGCGAACACCGGGGAGCTGTTTTTT.

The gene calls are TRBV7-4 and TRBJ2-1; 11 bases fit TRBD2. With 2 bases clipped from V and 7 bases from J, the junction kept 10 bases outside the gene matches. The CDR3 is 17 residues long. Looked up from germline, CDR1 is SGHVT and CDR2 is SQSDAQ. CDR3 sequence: CASSLMGTGTSGNEQFF. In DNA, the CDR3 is TGTGCCAGCAGCTTAATGGGTACCGGGACTAGCGGTAATGAGCAGTTCTTC.

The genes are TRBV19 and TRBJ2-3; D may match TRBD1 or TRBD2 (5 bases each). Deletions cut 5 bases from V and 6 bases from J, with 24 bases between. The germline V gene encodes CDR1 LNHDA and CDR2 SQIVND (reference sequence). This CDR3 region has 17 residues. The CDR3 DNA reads TGTGCCAGTAGTCCATTCCAGGGCGGTGGGGGTTACGATACGCAGTATTTT. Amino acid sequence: CASSPFQGGGGYDTQYF.

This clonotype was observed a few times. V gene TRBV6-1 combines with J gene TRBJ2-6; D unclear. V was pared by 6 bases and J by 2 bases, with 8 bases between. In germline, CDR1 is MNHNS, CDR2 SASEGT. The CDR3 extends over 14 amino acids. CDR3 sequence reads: CASSGFTGANVLTF. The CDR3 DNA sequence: TGTGCCAGCAGCGGGTTTACTGGGGCCAACGTCCTGACTTTC.

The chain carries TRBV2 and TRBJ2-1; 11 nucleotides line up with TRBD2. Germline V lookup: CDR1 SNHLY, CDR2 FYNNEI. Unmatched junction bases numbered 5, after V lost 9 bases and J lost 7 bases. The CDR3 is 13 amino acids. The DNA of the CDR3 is TGTGCCAGTACTAGCGGGGGCGGGAATGAGCAGTTCTTC. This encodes CASTSGGGNEQFF.

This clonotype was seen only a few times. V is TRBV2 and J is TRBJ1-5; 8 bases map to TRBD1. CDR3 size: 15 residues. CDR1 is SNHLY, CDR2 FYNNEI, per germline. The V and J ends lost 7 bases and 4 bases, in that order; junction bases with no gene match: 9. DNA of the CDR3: TGTGCCAGCACACTCGGACAGGGAAAGAATCAGCCCCAGCATTTT. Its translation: CASTLGQGKNQPQHF.

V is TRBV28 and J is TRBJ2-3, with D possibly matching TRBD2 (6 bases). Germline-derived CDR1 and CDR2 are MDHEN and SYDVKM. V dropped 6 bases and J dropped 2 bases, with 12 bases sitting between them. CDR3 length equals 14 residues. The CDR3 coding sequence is TGTGCCAGCAGGCAGGGCGGGATCACAGATACGCAGTATTTT. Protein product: CASRQGGITDTQYF.

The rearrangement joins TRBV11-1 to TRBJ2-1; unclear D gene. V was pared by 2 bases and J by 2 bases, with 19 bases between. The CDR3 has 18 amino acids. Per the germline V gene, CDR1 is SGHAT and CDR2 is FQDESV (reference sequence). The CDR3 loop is CASSLRSRLRGAYNEQFF. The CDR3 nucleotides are TGTGCCAGCAGCTTAAGGAGCCGCCTTAGAGGCGCCTACAATGAGCAGTTCTTC. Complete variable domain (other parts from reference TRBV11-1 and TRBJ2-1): EAEVAQSPRYKITEKSQAVAFWCDPISGHATLYWYRQILGQGPELLVQFQDESVVDDSQLPKDRFSAERLKGVDSTLKIQPAELGDSAMYLCASSLRSRLRGAYNEQFFGPGTRLTVL.

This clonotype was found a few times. This CDR3 reads CASSSYPPGQGPVWNTEAFF. The CDR3 DNA is TGTGCCAGCAGTTCATACCCCCCGGGACAGGGGCCGGTATGGAACACTGAAGCTTTCTTT. The chain links TRBV12-3 or TRBV12-4 to TRBJ1-1, with TRBD1 matching over 10 bases. This CDR3 comprises 20 residues. V trimming: 4 bases; J trimming: 1 base; junction bases outside the gene matches: 18.

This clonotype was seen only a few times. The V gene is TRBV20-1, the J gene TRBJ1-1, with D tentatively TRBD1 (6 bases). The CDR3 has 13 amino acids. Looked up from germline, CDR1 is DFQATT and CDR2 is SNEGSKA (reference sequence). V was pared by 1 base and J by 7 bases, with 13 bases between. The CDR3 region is CSARGGAPYEAFF. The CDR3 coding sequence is TGCAGTGCTAGAGGGGGGGCCCCGTATGAAGCTTTCTTT.

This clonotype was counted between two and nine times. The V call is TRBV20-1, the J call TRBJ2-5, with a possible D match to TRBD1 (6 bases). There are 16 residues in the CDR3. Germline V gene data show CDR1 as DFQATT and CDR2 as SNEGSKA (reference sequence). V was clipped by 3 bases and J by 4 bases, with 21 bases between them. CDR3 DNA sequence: TGCAGTGCTAGTCTTAGTACCGGGGACATTAGAGAGACCCAGTACTTC. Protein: CSASLSTGDIRETQYF.

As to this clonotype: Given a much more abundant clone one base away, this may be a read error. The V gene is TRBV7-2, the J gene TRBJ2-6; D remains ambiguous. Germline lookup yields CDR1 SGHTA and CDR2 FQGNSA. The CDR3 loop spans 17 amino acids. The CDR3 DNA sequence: TGTGCCAGCAGCCCCCGAACCAGGATCTCTGTGGCCAACGTCCTGACTTTC. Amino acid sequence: CASSPRTRISVANVLTF.

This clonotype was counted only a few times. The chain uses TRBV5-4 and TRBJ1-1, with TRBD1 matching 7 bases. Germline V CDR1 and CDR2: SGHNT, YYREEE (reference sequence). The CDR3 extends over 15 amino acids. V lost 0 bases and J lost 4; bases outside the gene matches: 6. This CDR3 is CASSLERGRGTEAFF. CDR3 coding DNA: TGTGCCAGCAGCTTGGAAAGGGGGCGAGGCACTGAAGCTTTCTTT.

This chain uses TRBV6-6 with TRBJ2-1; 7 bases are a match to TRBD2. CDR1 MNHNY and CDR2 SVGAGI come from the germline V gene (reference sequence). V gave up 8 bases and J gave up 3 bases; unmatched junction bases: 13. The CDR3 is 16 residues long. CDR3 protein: CASLRGEGPGYNEQFF. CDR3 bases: TGTGCCAGCCTGAGAGGGGAGGGCCCTGGCTACAATGAGCAGTTCTTC.

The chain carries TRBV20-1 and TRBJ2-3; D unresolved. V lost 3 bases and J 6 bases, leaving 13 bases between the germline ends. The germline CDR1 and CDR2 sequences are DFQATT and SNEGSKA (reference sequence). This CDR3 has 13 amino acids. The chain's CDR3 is CSARSPPSDTQYF. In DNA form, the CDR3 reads TGCAGTGCTAGGTCCCCCCCGAGCGATACGCAGTATTTT.